Given below is one TCR beta chain in context. Its specificity is unknown. The sample is drawn from a study of OX40 agonist ivuxolimab in advanced cancers. Study-level results: In the expanded peripheral T cells, antigen specificity was never determined.

From germline, CDR1 is MNHNY and CDR2 SVGAGI (reference sequence). The ends were cut back, 6 bases at V and 3 bases at J, with 9 bases in the middle. CDR3 size: 12 residues. Assay: immunoSEQ multiplex PCR; the TCRdb copy retains only in-frame clones and omits some. The table includes 15,000 to 20,000 clones, 80% to 90% detected once. This sample comprised CD4+ or CD8+ T cells sorted from blood, obtained in a trial of the OX40 agonist ivuxolimab. This clonotype was sampled from an adult with an advanced solid tumor such as melanoma, head and neck, liver or kidney cancer. This sequence joins TRBV6-6 and TRBJ2-7; D not certain. The CDR3, as DNA: TGTGCCAGCAGCCCGGACGGCTACGAGCAGTACTTC. This translates into CASSPDGYEQYF.